The 28 T cell receptor beta chains below were found in one sample sequenced in a study of T cells after posttransplantation cyclophosphamide. Some clones are missing from TCRdb's copy, which holds only in-frame ones; the method was immunoSEQ multiplex PCR. This table has 900 or so clones, over 45% appearing once. Busulfan-fludarabine conditioning, marrow transplant, and cyclophosphamide on days +3 and +4 were administered. Sequenced here: CD8+ T cells sorted from blood, sampled after allogeneic stem cell transplant with posttransplant cyclophosphamide. Source of these receptors: a female patient between 55 and 75 years old who received an allogeneic stem cell transplant from a related donor and was CMV-positive. Some T cells may be transferred from the graft donor.

Remarks on this clone: Additional DNA sequences in this sample encode the identical CDR3. The gene calls are TRBV14 and TRBJ2-3, with D hard to call. V was clipped by 4 bases and J by 6 bases, with 5 bases between them. CDR1 is SGHDN and CDR2 is FVKESK in the germline V gene. The CDR3 has 11 amino acids. The DNA of the CDR3 is TGTGCCAGCAGCCTCGGGGATACGCAGTATTTT. Translation gives CASSLGDTQYF. Full variable domain (outside the CDR3, taken from reference TRBV14 and TRBJ2-3): EAGVTQFPSHSVIEKGQTVTLRCDPISGHDNLYWYRRVMGKEIKFLLHFVKESKQDESGMPNNRFLAERTGGTYSTLKVQPAELEDSGVYFCASSLGDTQYFGPGTRLTVL.

The chain links TRBV27 to TRBJ2-3, with D possibly matching TRBD1 (6 bases). From germline, CDR1 is MNHEY and CDR2 SMNVEV (reference sequence). V was clipped by 5 bases and J by 5 bases, with 11 bases between them. The CDR3 has 13 amino acids. The CDR3 DNA reads TGTGCCAGCAGTCCGCTACAGGGAGATACGCAGTATTTT. Its protein is CASSPLQGDTQYF.

The chain combines TRBV7-3 with TRBJ2-7; TRBD1 aligns across 11 bases. Germline CDR1 SGHTA, CDR2 FQGTGA. This CDR3 has 15 residues. V shed 5 bases and J 2 bases; nucleotides not matched to a gene: 5. The CDR3 bases are TGTGCCAGCAGCACCTTGGACAGGGGGCCCTACGAGCAGTACTTC. It codes for CASSTLDRGPYEQYF.

This clone was counted a few times. The V gene is TRBV6-8, the J gene TRBJ1-2, with D possibly being TRBD1 (5 bases). Germline assignment: CDR1 MNHGY and CDR2 SAAAGT. CDR3 length equals 15 residues. Trimming took off 6 bases at V and 3 bases at J, with 17 bases between the two ends. The CDR3 here is CASSLPPGVHYGYTF. CDR3 in DNA: TGTGCCAGCAGCCTCCCTCCGGGGGTACACTATGGCTACACCTTC.

This sequence joins TRBV13 and TRBJ2-3; 15 positions agree with TRBD2. V lost 5 bases and J lost 5; bases outside the gene matches: 8. This CDR3 is built from 17 residues. CDR1 is PRHDT, CDR2 FYEKMQ, per germline (reference sequence). CDR3 amino acids: CASSPRTSGRAKDTQYF. The CDR3 nucleotides read TGTGCCAGCAGCCCAAGGACTAGCGGGAGGGCAAAAGATACGCAGTATTTT.

This clone was found a few times. The V gene is TRBV4-3, the J gene TRBJ2-7; TRBD2 matches 7 bases. CDR1 is LGHNA and CDR2 is YSLEER in the germline V gene. V shed 1 base, J shed 2 bases, and the junction held 5 bases outside the gene matches. This CDR3 region has 15 residues. The CDR3: CASSQVTGGTYEQYF. The CDR3 nucleotides read TGCGCCAGCAGCCAAGTTACCGGGGGGACCTACGAGCAGTACTTC.

The rearrangement joins TRBV9 to TRBJ1-1, with D tentatively TRBD1 (6 bases). The CDR3 has 14 residues. With 4 bases removed from V and 7 bases from J, the gap between germline ends came to 17 bases. In germline, CDR1 is SGDLS, CDR2 YYNGEE. The CDR3 loop reads CASSPGGALNEAFF. The CDR3 nucleotides are TGTGCCAGCAGCCCTGGGGGGGCGCTTAATGAAGCTTTCTTT.

The rearrangement joins TRBV19 to TRBJ2-1, with 8 bases aligning to TRBD2. Germline trimming cut 3 bases from V and 0 bases from J; bases unmatched to any gene: 13. In germline, CDR1 is LNHDA, CDR2 SQIVND (reference sequence). The CDR3 loop spans 19 amino acids. CDR3 nucleotides: TGTGCCAGTAGTATCCGAAGCGGGGGTTTACATAGCTCCTACAATGAGCAGTTCTTC. As protein: CASSIRSGGLHSSYNEQFF.

The chain has TRBV29-1 and TRBJ1-2; D call uncertain. The germline V gene encodes CDR1 SQVTM and CDR2 ANQGSEA. The CDR3 has 13 residues. Trimming stripped 1 base from V and 4 bases from J, with 10 bases between. This CDR3 reads CSVEGEWGYGYTF. The CDR3 nucleotides read TGCAGCGTTGAAGGGGAGTGGGGCTATGGCTACACCTTC.

The V call is TRBV7-9, the J call TRBJ2-5; the match to TRBD2 covers 11 bases. Trimming took 5 bases from V and 3 from J; bases not matched to a gene: 5. The CDR3 length is 15 residues. CDR1 SEHNR and CDR2 FQNEAQ come from the germline V gene (reference sequence). CDR3 loop: CASSPRGLAEETQYF. In DNA, the CDR3 is TGTGCCAGCAGCCCCCGGGGACTAGCGGAAGAGACCCAGTACTTC.

The table lists this clone with a few counts. It may be a read error: a sequence one base away is much more abundant. The chain carries TRBV27 and TRBJ1-2, with a weak D call TRBD1 (6 bases). The CDR3 covers 15 residues. Germline loops: CDR1 MNHEY, CDR2 SMNVEV (reference sequence). The chain's CDR3 is CANSLGGAPGYGYTF. CDR3 coding DNA: TGTGCCAACAGTTTAGGGGGGGCGCCGGGCTATGGCTACACCTTC.

The V gene is TRBV2, the J gene TRBJ2-1; a possible D gene is TRBD2 (5 bases). This CDR3 has 14 residues. V dropped 8 bases and J dropped 5 bases, with 16 bases sitting between them. The germline CDR1 and CDR2 sequences are SNHLY and FYNNEI. The chain's CDR3 is CASDTGLSNNEQFF. The CDR3 region has the DNA TGTGCCAGCGATACTGGACTTTCCAACAATGAGCAGTTCTTC.

The chain uses TRBV9 and TRBJ2-7; D might be TRBD2 (6 bases). V shed 4 bases and J shed 7 bases, with 15 bases lying between them. This CDR3 is 13 amino acids long. CDR1 is SGDLS and CDR2 is YYNGEE in the germline V gene. Written as DNA, the CDR3 is TGTGCCAGCAGCCTCGGCGGGGAGTGGGAGCAGTACTTC. Protein: CASSLGGEWEQYF.

The rearrangement joins TRBV9 to TRBJ1-3, with 7 bases fitting TRBD1. The J segment lost 0 bases and the V segment lost 3 bases, leaving 6 bases of the junction unmatched. CDR3 size: 16 residues. Germline loops: CDR1 SGDLS, CDR2 YYNGEE. The CDR3 region is CASSAPTGSSGNTIYF. In nucleotides, the CDR3 is TGTGCCAGCAGCGCCCCGACAGGGAGCTCTGGAAACACCATATATTTT.

The rearrangement links TRBV27 to TRBJ1-2, with 7 positions matching TRBD1. V was pared by 4 bases and J by 2 bases, with 4 bases of the junction left unmatched. Looked up from germline, CDR1 is MNHEY and CDR2 is SMNVEV (reference sequence). This CDR3 contains 14 residues. This chain's CDR3 is CASSYQGGNYGYTF. CDR3 coding DNA: TGTGCCAGCAGTTACCAGGGGGGCAACTATGGCTACACCTTC.

The chain links TRBV13 to TRBJ2-7; 7 nucleotides agree with TRBD1. This CDR3 spans 16 amino acids. V lost 5 bases to trimming and J lost 5 bases; unmatched junction nucleotides: 15. CDR1 PRHDT and CDR2 FYEKMQ come from the germline V gene (reference sequence). The DNA for the CDR3 is TGTGCCAGCAGCCCCAGTTCCGAAGGGGGCTTAAACGAGCAGTACTTC. This encodes CASSPSSEGGLNEQYF.

A few counts support this clone. The chain has TRBV7-9 and TRBJ2-7; D is undetermined. The germline CDR1 and CDR2 sequences are SEHNR and FQNEAQ (reference sequence). Trimming took off 3 bases at V and 3 bases at J, with 9 bases between the two ends. The CDR3 sequence is 13 residues long. The CDR3 spells CASSLGTGYEQYF. CDR3 bases: TGTGCCAGCAGCTTGGGTACGGGCTACGAGCAGTACTTC.

Concerning this clone itself: This likely stems from a read error, as it lies one base from a far larger clone. The rearrangement links TRBV2 to TRBJ2-1; 11 bases line up with TRBD1. The CDR3 is 13 residues long. Germline CDR1 SNHLY, CDR2 FYNNEI. The DNA for the CDR3 is TGTGCCAGCGGACAGGGGGCCTACAATGGGCAGTTCTTC. Protein product: CASGQGAYNGQFF.

The CDR3 region is CASSPYRGAYEQYF. Here the CDR3 DNA reads TGTGCCAGCAGCCCGTACAGGGGCGCCTACGAGCAGTACTTC. This chain uses TRBV14 with TRBJ2-7; 7 bases map to TRBD1. The CDR3 consists of 14 residues. Per the germline V gene, CDR1 is SGHDN and CDR2 is FVKESK. V lost 4 bases, J lost 2 bases, and 5 bases stayed unmatched.

Comment on this clone: One base separates it from a far larger clone, so it is likely a read error. The V gene is TRBV10-1, the J gene TRBJ1-4; D might be TRBD1 (5 bases). Germline CDR1 is WNHNN and CDR2 is SYGVQD (reference sequence). The V end was cut by 3 bases, the J end by 7 bases, with 15 bases between. The CDR3 totals 15 residues. The DNA for the CDR3 is TGCGCCAGCAGTGAATTCCGGTGGGGGGGTGAAAAACTGTTTTTT. This translates into CASSEFRWGGEKLFF.

This clone turned up a few times. This sequence is one base from a far larger clone and is likely a read error. Other DNA sequences of this sample code for an identical CDR3. The chain is built from TRBV11-1 and TRBJ2-1, with D perhaps matching TRBD2 (6 bases). CDR3 size: 14 residues. CDR1 and CDR2 (germline): SGHAT, FQDESV (reference sequence). CDR3 in amino acids: CASSLERAGNDQFF. The DNA of the CDR3 is TGTGCCAGCAGCTTAGAGCGGGCAGGGAATGATCAGTTCTTC.

This rearrangement joins TRBV7-9 to TRBJ1-5, with a possible D match to TRBD1 (5 bases). Looked up from germline, CDR1 is SEHNR and CDR2 is FQNEAQ (reference sequence). V was cut by 2 bases and J by 6 bases, with 17 bases left in between. The CDR3 consists of 16 residues. CDR3 bases: TGTGCCAGCAGCTTAAGGGATGAAGGGGCTAGTCAGCCCCAGCATTTT. This gives the protein CASSLRDEGASQPQHF.

This clone was seen more than once but under ten times. V usage is TRBV27 and J usage is TRBJ2-3; 10 bases agree with TRBD2. V shed 11 bases, J shed 8 bases, and the junction held 10 bases outside the gene matches. The germline V gene encodes CDR1 MNHEY and CDR2 SMNVEV (reference sequence). This CDR3 comprises 13 residues. This CDR3 is CAVGLAAAVTQYF. The CDR3 region has the DNA TGTGCCGTAGGACTAGCGGCCGCCGTTACGCAGTATTTT.

V is TRBV6-1 and J is TRBJ2-7; D gene uncertain. There are 11 residues in the CDR3. V lost 6 bases and J 1 base, leaving 4 bases between the germline ends. Germline V gene sequence: CDR1 MNHNS, CDR2 SASEGT. In DNA, the CDR3 is TGTGCCAGCAGGGCATCCTACGAGCAGTACTTC. Amino acids: CASRASYEQYF.

By sample fraction, this clone is medium-sized. The chain combines TRBV7-9 with TRBJ1-1; 7 nucleotides align to TRBD1. The junction had 14 bases not matched to a gene; V was cut back by 5 bases and J by 5 bases. The CDR3 covers 16 residues. Germline V gives CDR1 SEHNR, CDR2 FQNEAQ (reference sequence). The CDR3 protein is CASSPGRGLVGTEAFF. Here the CDR3 DNA reads TGTGCCAGCAGCCCGGGAAGGGGGCTGGTAGGAACTGAAGCTTTCTTT. Drawing the rest from reference TRBV7-9 and TRBJ1-1, the complete variable domain is DTGVSQNPRHKITKRGQNVTFRCDPISEHNRLYWYRQTLGQGPEFLTYFQNEAQLEKSRLLSDRFSAERPKGSFSTLEIQRTEQGDSAMYLCASSPGRGLVGTEAFFGQGTRLTVV.

By sample fraction, this clone is medium-sized. This rearrangement joins TRBV7-9 to TRBJ2-1; 7 bases agree with TRBD1. From germline, CDR1 is SEHNR and CDR2 FQNEAQ (reference sequence). The CDR3 sequence is 16 residues long. Trimming removed 5 bases from V and 3 bases from J; junction bases left unmatched: 10. CDR3 sequence: CASSDRTGSLYNEQFF. CDR3 nucleotide sequence: TGTGCCAGCAGCGACCGGACAGGCAGCCTCTACAATGAGCAGTTCTTC.

This sequence joins TRBV7-2 and TRBJ2-5; TRBD1 might be the D (5 bases). The CDR3 sequence is 13 residues long. Germline values: CDR1 SGHTA, CDR2 FQGNSA. V was clipped by 4 bases and J by 7 bases, with 13 bases between them. In DNA form, the CDR3 reads TGTGCCAGCAGCTGGGGCCTAAGTGGGACCCAGTACTTC. It codes for CASSWGLSGTQYF. Full variable domain (outside the CDR3, taken from reference TRBV7-2 and TRBJ2-5): GAGVSQSPSNKVTEKGKDVELRCDPISGHTALYWYRQSLGQGLEFLIYFQGNSAPDKSGLPSDRFSAERTGGSVSTLTIQRTQQEDSAVYLCASSWGLSGTQYFGPGTRLLVL.

This clone has a handful of counts. J is TRBJ2-6 and V is TRBV6-5, with D perhaps matching TRBD2 (5 bases). V lost 10 bases to trimming and J lost 2 bases, with 9 bases between them. CDR1 MNHEY and CDR2 SVGAGI come from the germline V gene. The CDR3 spans 13 residues. The CDR3 sequence is CAIGLAGANVLTF. The CDR3, as DNA: TGTGCCATCGGACTTGCTGGGGCCAACGTCCTGACTTTC.